This entry concerns a single TCR beta chain. Its antigen remains unknown. The CDR3 loop spans 11 amino acids. Per germline, CDR1 LNHDA and CDR2 SQIVND (reference sequence). Germline trimming cut 7 bases from V and 14 bases from J; bases unmatched to any gene: 8. Naive CD8 cells, CD45RO-negative and positively selected for CCR7, excluded terminally differentiated effector memory CD45RA+ cells. All donors were healthy HIV-negative adults lacking recent acute infections or vaccinations. The method was immunoSEQ multiplex PCR; TCRdb's version includes in-frame clones alone and lacks a portion of them. The sample has millions of clones; about 95% are singletons. These data belong to a study of shared clonotypes between healthy human individuals. Study-level points and caveats: Across a few donors, naive CD4 shared roughly 5.2%, naive CD8 around 3.5%, memory CD4 roughly 2.1%, memory CD8 about 0.4%.

Sequencing was done on a sample of naive CD8+ T cells sorted from blood. The TCR originated in a man aged 18 to 29 in good health. This chain joins TRBV19 and TRBJ1-1, with 9 bases fitting TRBD1. The CDR3 sequence is CASIGGQGRFF. The CDR3 region has the DNA TGTGCCAGTATAGGGGGACAGGGCCGCTTCTTT.